These 10 T cell receptor beta chains came from one sample sequenced in a study of cytomegalovirus exposure and HLA in healthy donors. 13 Jbeta primers and 60 Vbeta primers were used for the PCR. Produced via immunoSEQ multiplex PCR; TCRdb's table is partial and in-frame only. The sample includes about 190,000 clones, around 85% of them seen just once. Material for sequencing was PBMCs. These receptors were obtained from a man in his forties in good health and CMV-seropositive.

The CDR3 DNA reads as TGTGCCAGCAGCTTGGGACCAGGGGCATCCTACGAGCAGTACTTC. Its protein is CASSLGPGASYEQYF. V gene TRBV5-6 combines with J gene TRBJ2-7, with D perhaps matching TRBD1 (6 bases). Trimming removed 0 bases from V and 1 base from J, with 11 bases in between. The germline gives CDR1 SGHDT, CDR2 YYEEEE. This CDR3 has 15 amino acids.

The chain couples TRBV6-5 to TRBJ1-5; possible D gene TRBD1, 5 bases. This CDR3 has 15 amino acids. The ends were cut back, 10 bases at V and 11 bases at J, with 27 bases in the middle. Looked up from germline, CDR1 is MNHEY and CDR2 is SVGAGI. CDR3 in amino acids: CATTPPAGLIQAQHF. In nucleotides, the CDR3 is TGTGCCACCACCCCCCCGGCAGGGTTGATACAAGCCCAGCATTTT.

With respect to this clone: Compared with germline, one end of the junction differs, possibly owing to a read error. The J gene is TRBJ2-3, the V gene TRBV7-7; a weak D match, TRBD1 (5 bases). Germline loops: CDR1 SSHAT, CDR2 FNYEAQ (reference sequence). The CDR3 covers 13 residues. The CDR3 loop is CASSLDNGSPVNF. CDR3 DNA: TGTGCTAGCAGCTTGGACAACGGGTCCCCGGTCAATTTT.

V gene TRBV27 combines with J gene TRBJ1-6; tentative D call: TRBD1 (5 bases). The CDR3 runs 16 residues. Germline CDR1 and CDR2: MNHEY and SMNVEV (reference sequence). Trimming took 4 bases from V and 4 from J, leaving 14 bases between them. CDR3 DNA: TGTGCCAGCAGTTGGGGACTACTTACTTATAATTCACCCCTCCACTTT. Protein: CASSWGLLTYNSPLHF.

The chain carries TRBV6-6 and TRBJ2-1; D not certain. Per germline, CDR1 MNHNY and CDR2 SVGAGI (reference sequence). This CDR3 comprises 12 residues. The ends were cut back, 2 bases at V and 7 bases at J, with 6 bases in the middle. The CDR3 sequence is CASSYNGNEQFF. CDR3 DNA: TGTGCCAGCAGTTACAACGGTAATGAGCAGTTCTTC.

The chain joins TRBV2 to TRBJ1-2; TRBD1 matches at 7 bases. This CDR3 is 14 amino acids long. The germline gives CDR1 SNHLY, CDR2 FYNNEI. V trimming: 6 bases; J trimming: 1 base; junction bases outside the gene matches: 5. The CDR3 nucleotides read TGTGCCAGCAGCAATAGACAGGGTAACTATGGCTACACCTTC. Its translation is CASSNRQGNYGYTF.

This clone was counted only a few times. The chain has TRBV5-1 and TRBJ2-1; TRBD1 might be the D (6 bases). CDR3 length: 16 residues. Looked up from germline, CDR1 is SGHRS and CDR2 is YFSETQ. The V gene lost 4 bases and the J gene lost 1 base, with 15 bases spanning the gap. This chain's CDR3 is CASSPFTGTSYNEQFF. The CDR3 DNA follows: TGCGCCAGCAGCCCTTTTACGGGGACATCCTACAATGAGCAGTTCTTC.

The chain has TRBV5-1 and TRBJ1-1; D gene ambiguous. From germline, CDR1 is SGHRS and CDR2 YFSETQ. V dropped 1 base and J dropped 1 base, with 8 bases sitting between them. This CDR3 contains 14 residues. The CDR3 here is CASSLNTANTEAFF. CDR3 DNA: TGCGCCAGCAGCTTGAACACAGCGAACACTGAAGCTTTCTTT.

This sequence joins TRBV9 and TRBJ1-2; 8 nucleotides match TRBD1. From germline, CDR1 is SGDLS and CDR2 YYNGEE. Losses at the gene ends were 1 base for V and 7 bases for J; bases not matched to a gene: 3. The CDR3 consists of 13 residues. Written as DNA, the CDR3 is TGTGCCAGCAGCGTACTTACAGGGGGTGGCTACACCTTC. It encodes CASSVLTGGGYTF.

The chain has TRBV9 and TRBJ2-7; TRBD2 is a possible D gene (6 bases). The V end was cut by 3 bases, the J end by 7 bases, with 17 bases between. The CDR3 extends over 14 amino acids. Germline V gene sequence: CDR1 SGDLS, CDR2 YYNGEE. The CDR3 nucleotides read TGTGCCAGCAGCGCCTCCCCGTCGGGGGAAGAGCAGTACTTC. This translates into CASSASPSGEEQYF.